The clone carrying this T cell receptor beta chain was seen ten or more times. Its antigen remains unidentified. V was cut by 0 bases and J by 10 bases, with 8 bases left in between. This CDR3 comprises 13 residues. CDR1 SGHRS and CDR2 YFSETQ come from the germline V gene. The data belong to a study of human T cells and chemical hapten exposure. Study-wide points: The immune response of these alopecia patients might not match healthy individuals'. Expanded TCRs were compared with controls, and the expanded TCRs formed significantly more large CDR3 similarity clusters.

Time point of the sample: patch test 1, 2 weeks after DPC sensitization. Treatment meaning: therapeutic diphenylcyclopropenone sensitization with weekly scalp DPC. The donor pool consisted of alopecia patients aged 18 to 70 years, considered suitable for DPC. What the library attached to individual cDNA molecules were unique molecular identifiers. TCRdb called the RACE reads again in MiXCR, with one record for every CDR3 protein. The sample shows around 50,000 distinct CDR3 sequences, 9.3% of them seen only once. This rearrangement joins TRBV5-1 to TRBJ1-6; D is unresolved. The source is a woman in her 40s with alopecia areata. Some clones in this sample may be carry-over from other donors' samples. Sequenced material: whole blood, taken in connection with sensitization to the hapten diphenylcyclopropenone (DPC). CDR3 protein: CASSLGPGSPLHF. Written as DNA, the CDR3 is TGCGCCAGCAGCTTGGGTCCGGGATCACCCCTCCACTTT.